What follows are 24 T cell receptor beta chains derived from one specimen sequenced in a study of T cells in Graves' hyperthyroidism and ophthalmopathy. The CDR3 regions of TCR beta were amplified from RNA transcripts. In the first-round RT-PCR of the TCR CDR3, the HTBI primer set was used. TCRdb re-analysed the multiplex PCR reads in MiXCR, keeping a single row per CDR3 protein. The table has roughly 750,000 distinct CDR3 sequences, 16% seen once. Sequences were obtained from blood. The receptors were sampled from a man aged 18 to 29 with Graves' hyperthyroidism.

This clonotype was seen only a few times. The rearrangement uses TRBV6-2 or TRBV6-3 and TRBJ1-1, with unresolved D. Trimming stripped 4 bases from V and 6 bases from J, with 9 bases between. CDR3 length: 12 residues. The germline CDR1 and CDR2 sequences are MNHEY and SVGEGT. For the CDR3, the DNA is TGTGCCAGCAGTTGGAGGGAGTCTGAAGCTTTCTTT. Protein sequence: CASSWRESEAFF.

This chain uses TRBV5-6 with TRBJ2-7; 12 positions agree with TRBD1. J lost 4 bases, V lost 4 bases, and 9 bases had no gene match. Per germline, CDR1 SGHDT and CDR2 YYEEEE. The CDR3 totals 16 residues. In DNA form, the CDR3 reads TGTGCCAGCAGCCCCCTGGGGGGACAGGGGGCATACGAGCAGTACTTC. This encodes CASSPLGGQGAYEQYF.

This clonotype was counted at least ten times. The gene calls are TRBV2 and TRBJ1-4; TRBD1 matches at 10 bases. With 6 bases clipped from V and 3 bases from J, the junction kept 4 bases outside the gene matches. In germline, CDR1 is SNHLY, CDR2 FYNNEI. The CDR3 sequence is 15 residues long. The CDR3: CASSLDRGPNEKLFF. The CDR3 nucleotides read TGTGCCAGCAGCCTCGACAGGGGGCCTAATGAAAAACTGTTTTTT.

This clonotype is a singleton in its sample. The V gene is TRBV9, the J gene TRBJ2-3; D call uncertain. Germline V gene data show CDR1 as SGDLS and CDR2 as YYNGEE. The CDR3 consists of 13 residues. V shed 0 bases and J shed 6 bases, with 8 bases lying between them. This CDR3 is CASSVALADTQYF. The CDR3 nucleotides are TGTGCCAGCAGCGTAGCTCTGGCGGATACGCAGTATTTT.

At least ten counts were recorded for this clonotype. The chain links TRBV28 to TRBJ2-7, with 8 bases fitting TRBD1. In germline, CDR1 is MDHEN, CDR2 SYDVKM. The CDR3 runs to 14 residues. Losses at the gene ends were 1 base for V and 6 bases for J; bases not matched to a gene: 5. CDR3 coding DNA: TGTGCCAGCAGTTTATATCCCGGACAGGGCGAGCAGTACTTC. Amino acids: CASSLYPGQGEQYF.

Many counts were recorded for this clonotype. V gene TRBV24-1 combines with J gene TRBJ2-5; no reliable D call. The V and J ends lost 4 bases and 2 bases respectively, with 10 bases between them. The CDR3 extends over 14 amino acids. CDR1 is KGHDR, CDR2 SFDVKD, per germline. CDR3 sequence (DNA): TGTGCCACCAGTGACGACACCGTACAAGAGACCCAGTACTTC. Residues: CATSDDTVQETQYF.

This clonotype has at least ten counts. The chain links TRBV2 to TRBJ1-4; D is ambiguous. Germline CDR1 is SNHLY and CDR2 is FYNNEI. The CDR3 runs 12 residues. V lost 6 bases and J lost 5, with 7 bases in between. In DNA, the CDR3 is TGTGCCAGCAGCGGGCAGAATGAAAAACTGTTTTTT. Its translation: CASSGQNEKLFF.

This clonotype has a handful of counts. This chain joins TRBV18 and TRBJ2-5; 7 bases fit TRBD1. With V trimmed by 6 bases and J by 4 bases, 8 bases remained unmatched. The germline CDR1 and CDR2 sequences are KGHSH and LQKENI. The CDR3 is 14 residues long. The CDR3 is CASSPGTVGETQYF. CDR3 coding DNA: TGTGCCAGCTCCCCCGGGACAGTGGGAGAGACCCAGTACTTC.

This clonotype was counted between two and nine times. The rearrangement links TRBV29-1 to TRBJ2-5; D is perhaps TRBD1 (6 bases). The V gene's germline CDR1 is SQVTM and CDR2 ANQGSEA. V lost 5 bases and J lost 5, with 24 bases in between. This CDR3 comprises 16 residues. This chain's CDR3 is CSVFLGTRGGHETQYF. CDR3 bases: TGCAGCGTTTTTTTAGGCACAAGAGGGGGACACGAGACCCAGTACTTC.

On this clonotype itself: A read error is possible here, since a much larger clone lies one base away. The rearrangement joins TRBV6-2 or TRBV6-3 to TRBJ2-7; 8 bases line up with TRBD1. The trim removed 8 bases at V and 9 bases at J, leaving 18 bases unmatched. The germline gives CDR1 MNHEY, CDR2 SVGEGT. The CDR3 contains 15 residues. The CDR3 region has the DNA TGTGCCAGCGGGTATCGGACAGGGACCATCCACGTGCAGTACTTC. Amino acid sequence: CASGYRTGTIHVQYF.

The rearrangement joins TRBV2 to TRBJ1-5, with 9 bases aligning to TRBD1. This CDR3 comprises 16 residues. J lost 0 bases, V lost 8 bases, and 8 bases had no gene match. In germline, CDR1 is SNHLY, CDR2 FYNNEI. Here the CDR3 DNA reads TGTGCCAGCCGCCGGACAGGGGTGTTTAGCAATCAGCCCCAGCATTTT. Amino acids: CASRRTGVFSNQPQHF.

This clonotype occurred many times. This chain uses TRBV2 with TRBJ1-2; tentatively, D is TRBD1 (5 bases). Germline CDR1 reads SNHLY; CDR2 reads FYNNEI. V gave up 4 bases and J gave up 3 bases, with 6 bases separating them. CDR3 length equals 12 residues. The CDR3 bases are TGTGCCAGCAGTGGGGGGGACTATGGCTACACCTTC. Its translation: CASSGGDYGYTF.

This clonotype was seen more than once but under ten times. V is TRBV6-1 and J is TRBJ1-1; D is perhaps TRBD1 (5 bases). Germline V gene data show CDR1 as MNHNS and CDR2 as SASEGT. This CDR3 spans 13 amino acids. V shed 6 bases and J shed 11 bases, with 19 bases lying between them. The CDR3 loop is CASSREGRVGAFF. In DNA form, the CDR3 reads TGTGCCAGCAGCCGCGAGGGGAGGGTCGGGGCTTTCTTT.

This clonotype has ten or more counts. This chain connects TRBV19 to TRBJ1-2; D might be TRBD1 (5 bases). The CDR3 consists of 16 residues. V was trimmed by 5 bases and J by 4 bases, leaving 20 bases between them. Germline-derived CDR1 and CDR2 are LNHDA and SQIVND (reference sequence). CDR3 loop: CASSVLGDRSVYGYTF. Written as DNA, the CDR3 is TGTGCCAGTAGTGTCTTAGGGGACCGATCTGTCTATGGCTACACCTTC. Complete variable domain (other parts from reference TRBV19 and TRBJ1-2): DGGITQSPKYLFRKEGQNVTLSCEQNLNHDAMYWYRQDPGQGLRLIYYSQIVNDFQKGDIAEGYSVSREKKESFPLTVTSAQKNPTAFYLCASSVLGDRSVYGYTFGSGTRLTVV.

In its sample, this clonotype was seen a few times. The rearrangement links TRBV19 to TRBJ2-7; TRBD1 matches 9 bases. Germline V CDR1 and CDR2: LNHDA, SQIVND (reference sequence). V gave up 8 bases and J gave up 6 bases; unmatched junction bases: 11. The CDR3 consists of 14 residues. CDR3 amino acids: CASGPGTGPSEQYF. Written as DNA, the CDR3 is TGTGCCAGTGGACCCGGGACAGGGCCTTCCGAGCAGTACTTC.

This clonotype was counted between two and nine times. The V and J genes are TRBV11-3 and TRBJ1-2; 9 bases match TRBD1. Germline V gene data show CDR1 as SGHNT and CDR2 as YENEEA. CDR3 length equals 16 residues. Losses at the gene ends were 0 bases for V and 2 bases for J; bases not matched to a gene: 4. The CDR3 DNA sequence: TGTGCCAGCAGCTTAGATCCCGGACAGGGGAACTATGGCTACACCTTC. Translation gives CASSLDPGQGNYGYTF.

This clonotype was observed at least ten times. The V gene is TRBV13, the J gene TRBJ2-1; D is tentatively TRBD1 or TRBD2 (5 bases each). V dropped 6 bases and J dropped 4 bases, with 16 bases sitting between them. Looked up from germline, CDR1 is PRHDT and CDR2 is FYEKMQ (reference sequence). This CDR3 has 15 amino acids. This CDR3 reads CASRNSDGTYNEQFF. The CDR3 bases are TGTGCCAGCAGAAATTCCGACGGGACGTACAATGAGCAGTTCTTC.

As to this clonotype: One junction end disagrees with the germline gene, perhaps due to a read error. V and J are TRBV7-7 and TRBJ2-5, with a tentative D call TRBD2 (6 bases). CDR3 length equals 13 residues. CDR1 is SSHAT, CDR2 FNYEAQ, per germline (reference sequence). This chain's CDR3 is CASTHGGWETQYF. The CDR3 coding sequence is TGTGCTAGCACCCACGGGGGATGGGAGACCCAGTACTTC.

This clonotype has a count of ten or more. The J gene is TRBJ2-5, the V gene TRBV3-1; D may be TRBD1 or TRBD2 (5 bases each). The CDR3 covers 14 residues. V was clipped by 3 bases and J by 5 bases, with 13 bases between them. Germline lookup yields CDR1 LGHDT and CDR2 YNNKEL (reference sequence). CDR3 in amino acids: CASSQGRRTETQYF. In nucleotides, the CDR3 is TGTGCCAGCAGCCAGGGACGTCGAACGGAGACCCAGTACTTC.

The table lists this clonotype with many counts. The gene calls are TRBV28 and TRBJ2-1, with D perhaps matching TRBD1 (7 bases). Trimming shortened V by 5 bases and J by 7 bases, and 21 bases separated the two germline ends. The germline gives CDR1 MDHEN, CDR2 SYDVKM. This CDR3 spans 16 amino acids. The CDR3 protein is CASSLIQGRIGNEQFF. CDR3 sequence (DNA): TGTGCCAGCAGTCTTATACAGGGGAGGATAGGAAATGAGCAGTTCTTC.

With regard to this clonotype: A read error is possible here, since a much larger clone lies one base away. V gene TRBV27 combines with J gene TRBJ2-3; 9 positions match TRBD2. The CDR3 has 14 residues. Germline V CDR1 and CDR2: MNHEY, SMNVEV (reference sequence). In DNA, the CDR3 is TGTGCCAGCGGTTTCTTAGCGGGAGTAGATACGCAGTATTTT. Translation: CASGFLAGVDTQYF.

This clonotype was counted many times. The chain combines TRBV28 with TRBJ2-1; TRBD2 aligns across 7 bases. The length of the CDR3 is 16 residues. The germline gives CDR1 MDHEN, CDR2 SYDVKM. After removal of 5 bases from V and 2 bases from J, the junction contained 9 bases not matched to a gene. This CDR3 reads CASSTLGGTTYNEQFF. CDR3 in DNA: TGTGCCAGCAGTACCTTGGGGGGGACGACCTACAATGAGCAGTTCTTC.

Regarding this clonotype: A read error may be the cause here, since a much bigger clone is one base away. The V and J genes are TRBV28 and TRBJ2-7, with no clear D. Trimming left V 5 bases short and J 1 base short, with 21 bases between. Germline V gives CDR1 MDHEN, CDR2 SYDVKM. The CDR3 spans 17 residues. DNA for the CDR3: TGTGCCAGCAGTCCGGAAAACATCGGCTGGGCTTCCTACGAGCAGTACTTC. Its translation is CASSPENIGWASYEQYF.

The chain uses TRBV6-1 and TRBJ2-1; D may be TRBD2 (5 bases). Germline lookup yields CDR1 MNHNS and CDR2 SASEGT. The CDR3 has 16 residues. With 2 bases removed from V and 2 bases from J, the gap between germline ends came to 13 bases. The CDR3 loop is CASSEYEDFPYNEQFF. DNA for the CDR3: TGTGCCAGCAGTGAATATGAGGACTTCCCCTACAATGAGCAGTTCTTC.